Following are 2 T cell receptor beta chains from one sample sequenced in a study of identical twins (dated by TCRdb to about 2016). The method was 5' RACE. Sequencing relied on an Illumina HiSeq 2000. TCRdb reworked the public reads: Q25 trimming with fastp, MiXCR clone assembly, productive beta chains retained. Every distinct CDR3 protein forms one entry, paired with its most common genes and DNA. This sample lists 520,000 or so distinct CDR3 sequences; roughly 21% were detected once. The ten largest clonotypes hold 0.91% of the sample. The sample also formed part of further work on T cells expressing NK-cell markers.

The sequencing input was CD4+ T cells sorted from blood. All receptors come from a young woman in good health.

The J gene is TRBJ2-1, the V gene TRBV6-5; weak D call: TRBD2 (6 bases). The CDR3 is 18 residues long. CDR1 and CDR2 from the germline V gene are MNHEY and SVGAGI. The germline V and J ends were trimmed by 2 bases and 4 bases, with 21 bases remaining between them. The CDR3 region is CASSYTRYAGRKYNEQFF. Written as DNA, the CDR3 is TGTGCCAGCAGTTACACCAGATATGCGGGGCGGAAGTACAATGAGCAGTTCTTC.

This clonotype occurred a few times. The chain joins TRBV7-2 to TRBJ1-2; perhaps TRBD1 as D (5 bases). The CDR3 is 16 residues long. Germline-derived CDR1 and CDR2 are SGHTA and FQGNSA. The V end was cut by 5 bases, the J end by 3 bases, with 19 bases between. CDR3 sequence reads: CASSAASIRADYGYTF. In DNA form, the CDR3 reads TGTGCCAGCAGCGCTGCATCAATCAGGGCGGACTATGGCTACACCTTC.